Sequencing of this TCR beta chain was carried out in a study of shared clonotypes between healthy human individuals. The repertoire was sequenced with immunoSEQ multiplex PCR; TCRdb's copy has only in-frame clones and lacks some. The profile covers about 710,000 clones, with around 77% appearing a single time and around 1.8% taken by the ten largest. The CDR3 spans 15 residues. Germline loops: CDR1 SGDLS, CDR2 YYNGEE. V lost 0 bases, J lost 3 bases, and 9 bases lay in between. Material: memory CD4+ T cells sorted from blood. The subset is: CD45RA-negative fraction. This sequence joins TRBV9 and TRBJ2-2; D uncertain. The sequence was collected from a woman in her 30s in good health. CDR3 sequence (DNA): TGTGCCAGCAGCGTAGGTGGCACCGACACCGGGGAGCTGTTTTTT. Amino acids: CASSVGGTDTGELFF.